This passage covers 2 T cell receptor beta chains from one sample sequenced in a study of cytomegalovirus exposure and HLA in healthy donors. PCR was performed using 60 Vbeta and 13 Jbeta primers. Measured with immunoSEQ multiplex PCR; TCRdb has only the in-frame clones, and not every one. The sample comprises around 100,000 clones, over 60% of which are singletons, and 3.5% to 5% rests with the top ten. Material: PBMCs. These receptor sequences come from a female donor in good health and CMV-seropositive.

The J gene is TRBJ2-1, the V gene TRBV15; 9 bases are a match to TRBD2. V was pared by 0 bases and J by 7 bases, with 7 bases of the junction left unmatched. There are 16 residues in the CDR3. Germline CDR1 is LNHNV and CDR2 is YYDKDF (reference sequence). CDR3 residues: CATSRDLAGGGNEQFF. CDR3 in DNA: TGTGCCACCAGCAGAGATTTGGCGGGGGGGGGTAATGAGCAGTTCTTC.

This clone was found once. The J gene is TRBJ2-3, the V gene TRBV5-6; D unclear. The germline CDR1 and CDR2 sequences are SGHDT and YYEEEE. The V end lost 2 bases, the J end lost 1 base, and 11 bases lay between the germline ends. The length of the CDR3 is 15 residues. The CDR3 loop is CASSFDRVGTDTQYF. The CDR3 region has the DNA TGTGCCAGCAGCTTTGATAGAGTGGGCACAGATACGCAGTATTTT.